The 18 T cell receptor beta chains reported below all come from one sample, sequenced in a study of cytomegalovirus exposure and HLA in healthy donors. Primers for the PCR totalled 60 Vbeta and 13 Jbeta. TCRdb's copy holds only in-frame clones and misses some; the assay was immunoSEQ multiplex PCR. The sample records about 25,000 clones, about 70% being singletons. The sample consisted of PBMCs. Every receptor here comes from a woman between 50 and 59 years old in good health and CMV-seronegative.

This chain joins TRBV5-1 and TRBJ1-2, with a weak D call TRBD1 (5 bases). CDR1 is SGHRS and CDR2 is YFSETQ in the germline V gene. The CDR3 is made up of 15 amino acids. Trimming pared 4 bases from V and 6 bases from J, leaving 19 bases between. CDR3 DNA sequence: TGCGCCAGCAGCCTAACCGGGGGAAGTGGGCATGGCTACACCTTC. Translation: CASSLTGGSGHGYTF.

The chain employs TRBV6-5 and TRBJ2-5; a possible D gene is TRBD2 (6 bases). CDR3 length: 14 residues. Germline V lookup: CDR1 MNHEY, CDR2 SVGAGI. V lost 0 bases and J lost 3, with 8 bases in between. CDR3 protein: CASSYSSGEETQYF. The CDR3 nucleotides read TGTGCCAGCAGTTACTCCTCGGGGGAAGAGACCCAGTACTTC.

The J gene is TRBJ1-4, the V gene TRBV7-9, with TRBD1 identical over 7 bases. After removal of 3 bases from V and 5 bases from J, the junction contained 3 bases not matched to a gene. The CDR3 loop spans 14 amino acids. Germline-derived CDR1 and CDR2 are SEHNR and FQNEAQ (reference sequence). The CDR3 region has the DNA TGTGCCAGCAGCTTCGACAGGGCAAATGAAAAACTGTTTTTT. This encodes CASSFDRANEKLFF.

This clone was detected only once. The gene calls are TRBV4-1 and TRBJ2-3; 9 positions match TRBD2. CDR3 length: 15 amino acids. V lost 10 bases, J lost 1 base, and 9 bases stayed unmatched. Germline loops: CDR1 MGHRA, CDR2 YSYEKL. The CDR3 DNA follows: TGCGCCACCTCGGGGGTAGCGGGAGGCACAGATACGCAGTATTTT. This translates into CATSGVAGGTDTQYF.

The chain has TRBV13 and TRBJ2-7, with 8 nucleotides matching TRBD1. The CDR3 has 14 residues. Germline lookup yields CDR1 PRHDT and CDR2 FYEKMQ (reference sequence). Trimming at V came to 5 bases and at J to 7 bases, leaving 10 bases not matched to a gene. CDR3 sequence (DNA): TGTGCCAGCAGCCTCCCGGACAGGGTGGGGGAGCAGTACTTC. Translation gives CASSLPDRVGEQYF.

The rearrangement joins TRBV27 to TRBJ1-4; the D is unclear. The CDR3 loop spans 14 amino acids. Trimming left V 3 bases short and J 0 bases short, with 5 bases between. CDR1 is MNHEY and CDR2 is SMNVEV in the germline V gene (reference sequence). The CDR3 DNA is TGTGCCAGCAGTTTCCTTGCAACTAATGAAAAACTGTTTTTT. Protein: CASSFLATNEKLFF.

Note on this clone: The germline gene is not matched at one end of the junction; a read error may be the cause. This chain connects TRBV6-5 to TRBJ2-3; 8 positions agree with TRBD2. In germline, CDR1 is MNHEY, CDR2 SVGAGI. This CDR3 spans 13 amino acids. The CDR3 nucleotides are TGTGCCAGCAGTTACGCGGGGGGCGGTGGGAGGCATTTT. Translating it yields CASSYAGGGGRHF.

The rearrangement uses TRBV4-1 and TRBJ1-6; 8 positions match TRBD1. The CDR3 consists of 17 residues. CDR1 is MGHRA and CDR2 is YSYEKL in the germline V gene. The ends lost 1 base at V and 6 bases at J; junction bases unmatched: 8. This CDR3 is CASSQGRQGLGNSPLHF. For the CDR3, the DNA is TGCGCCAGCAGCCAAGGACGACAGGGGTTGGGTAATTCACCCCTCCACTTT.

As to this clone: Relative to the germline gene, one junction end is altered; a read error may explain this. The chain carries TRBV7-2 and TRBJ2-7; 13 bases match TRBD2. Germline CDR1 and CDR2: SGHTA and FQGNSA. This CDR3 spans 14 amino acids. The CDR3 DNA reads TGTGCCAGCAGCCCGAAGGGACTAGCGGGAACAGCTTTCTTC. Amino acid sequence: CASSPKGLAGTAFF.

The J gene is TRBJ1-2, the V gene TRBV6-5; perhaps TRBD1 as D (5 bases). Germline V gene sequence: CDR1 MNHEY, CDR2 SVGAGI. Trimming shortened V by 0 bases and J by 9 bases, and 20 bases separated the two germline ends. The CDR3 is 16 amino acids. CDR3 nucleotide sequence: TGTGCCAGCAGTTACTCGCGGGGCAGAAGCGCCTCAAGCTACACCTTC. It yields the protein CASSYSRGRSASSYTF.

This clone was seen once. The chain couples TRBV2 to TRBJ1-1, with D unclear. Trimming removed 2 bases from V and 6 bases from J, with 4 bases in between. This CDR3 comprises 11 residues. Germline-derived CDR1 and CDR2 are SNHLY and FYNNEI. In DNA form, the CDR3 reads TGTGCCAGCAGTGAATTCTCTGAAGCTTTCTTT. Protein product: CASSEFSEAFF. Full variable domain (rest looked up from reference TRBV2 and TRBJ1-1): EPEVTQTPSHQVTQMGQEVILRCVPISNHLYFYWYRQILGQKVEFLVSFYNNEISEKSEIFDDQFSVERPDGSNFTLKIRSTKLEDSAMYFCASSEFSEAFFGQGTRLTVV.

The genes are TRBV4-2 and TRBJ1-4; weak D call: TRBD1 (6 bases). Trimming removed 3 bases from V and 11 bases from J, with 10 bases in between. In germline, CDR1 is LGHNA, CDR2 YNFKEQ. The CDR3 loop spans 12 amino acids. For the CDR3, the DNA is TGTGCCAGCAGCCAGACAGGCGAGAAACTGTTTTTT. Protein sequence: CASSQTGEKLFF.

This clone was seen just once. The gene calls are TRBV27 and TRBJ1-2; D gene unclear. The CDR3 is 14 amino acids. Trimming took 0 bases from V and 7 from J, leaving 12 bases between them. Germline V gene lookup returns CDR1 MNHEY and CDR2 SMNVEV (reference sequence). The DNA of the CDR3 is TGTGCCAGCAGTTTATCGCGCCGGGATTTTGGCTACACCTTC. Its translation: CASSLSRRDFGYTF.

In this sample, this clone turned up a few times. This rearrangement joins TRBV5-1 to TRBJ1-4; 7 nucleotides agree with TRBD1. V lost 0 bases, J lost 12 bases, and 5 bases stayed unmatched. Germline values: CDR1 SGHRS, CDR2 YFSETQ. The CDR3 contains 13 residues. CDR3 in DNA: TGCGCCAGCAGCTTGGGGGACAGCCCACAACTGTTTTTT. Translated: CASSLGDSPQLFF. Full variable domain (remainder filled in from reference TRBV5-1 and TRBJ1-4): KAGVTQTPRYLIKTRGQQVTLSCSPISGHRSVSWYQQTPGQGLQFLFEYFSETQRNKGNFPGRFSGRQFSNSRSEMNVSTLELGDSALYLCASSLGDSPQLFFGSGTQLSVL.

The chain recombines TRBV10-3 with TRBJ2-3; D perhaps matches TRBD1 (6 bases). Germline CDR1 is ENHRY and CDR2 is SYGVKD. This CDR3 is 15 amino acids long. V was shortened by 6 bases and J by 2 bases, with 15 bases between the two germline ends. This chain's CDR3 is CAISIQGMVTDTQYF. CDR3 nucleotide sequence: TGTGCCATCAGCATACAGGGTATGGTCACAGATACGCAGTATTTT.

The rearrangement joins TRBV10-3 to TRBJ1-5, with D possibly being TRBD1 (6 bases). With 4 bases removed from V and 3 bases from J, the gap between germline ends came to 7 bases. The CDR3 has 13 amino acids. In germline, CDR1 is ENHRY, CDR2 SYGVKD. CDR3 in amino acids: CAISGTVNQPQHF. The CDR3 nucleotides read TGTGCCATCAGTGGGACAGTCAATCAGCCCCAGCATTTT.

V gene TRBV7-2 combines with J gene TRBJ1-5; D gene uncertain. Trimming pared 2 bases from V and 7 bases from J, leaving 12 bases between. Germline values: CDR1 SGHTA, CDR2 FQGNSA. The CDR3 extends over 14 amino acids. CDR3 nucleotides: TGTGCCAGCAGCTTATCCGCGGGAGGGCAGCCCCAGCATTTT. It specifies CASSLSAGGQPQHF.

The chain has TRBV6-5 and TRBJ2-7; possibly TRBD1 for D (6 bases). The CDR3 is made up of 12 amino acids. V lost 5 bases and J 5 bases, leaving 10 bases between the germline ends. The V gene's germline CDR1 is MNHEY and CDR2 SVGAGI. The CDR3 DNA reads as TGTGCCAGCAGTAGGGGGTTTAACGAGCAGTACTTC. As protein: CASSRGFNEQYF.